The entry below gives a single TCR beta chain sequence along with its context. The source of the sample is a study of blood T cell repertoires in COVID-19. Study at large: T cells, B-cell-depleted T cells, or PBMCs provided the cDNA or gDNA that served as material.

Only in-frame clones appear in the TCRdb table, and some are missing; sequencing was by immunoSEQ multiplex PCR. The table includes 150,000 to 200,000 clones, about 80% detected once. CDR1 is GTSNPN and CDR2 is SVGIG in the germline V gene (reference sequence). The CDR3 has 14 residues. The V and J ends lost 5 bases and 4 bases, in that order; junction bases with no gene match: 6. The sequence came from a man between 45 and 60 years old who had recovered from COVID-19. The chain joins TRBV30 to TRBJ2-3, with TRBD2 matching over 10 bases. Sequencing input: PBMCs or T cells enriched from blood (not recorded which). The CDR3 sequence: CAWGSGLASDTQYF. In nucleotides, the CDR3 is TGTGCCTGGGGCTCGGGACTAGCGTCAGATACGCAGTATTTT. Using reference TRBV30 and TRBJ2-3 for the parts outside the CDR3, the full variable domain is SQTIHQWPATLVQPVGSPLSLECTVEGTSNPNLYWYRQAAGRGLQLLFYSVGIGQISSEVPQNLSASRPQDRQFILSSKKLLLSDSGFYLCAWGSGLASDTQYFGPGTRLTVL.